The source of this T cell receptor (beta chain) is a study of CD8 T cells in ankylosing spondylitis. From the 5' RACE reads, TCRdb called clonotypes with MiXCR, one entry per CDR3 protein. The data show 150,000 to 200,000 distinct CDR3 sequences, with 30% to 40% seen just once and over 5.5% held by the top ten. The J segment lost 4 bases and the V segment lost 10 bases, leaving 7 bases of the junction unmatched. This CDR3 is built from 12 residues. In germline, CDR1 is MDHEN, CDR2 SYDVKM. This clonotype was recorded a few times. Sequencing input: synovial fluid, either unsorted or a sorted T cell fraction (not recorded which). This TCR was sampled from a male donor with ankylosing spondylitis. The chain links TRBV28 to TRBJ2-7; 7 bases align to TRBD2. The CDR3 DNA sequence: TGTGCCACCACCACGGGAGGTTACGAGCAGTACTTC. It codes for CATTTGGYEQYF.